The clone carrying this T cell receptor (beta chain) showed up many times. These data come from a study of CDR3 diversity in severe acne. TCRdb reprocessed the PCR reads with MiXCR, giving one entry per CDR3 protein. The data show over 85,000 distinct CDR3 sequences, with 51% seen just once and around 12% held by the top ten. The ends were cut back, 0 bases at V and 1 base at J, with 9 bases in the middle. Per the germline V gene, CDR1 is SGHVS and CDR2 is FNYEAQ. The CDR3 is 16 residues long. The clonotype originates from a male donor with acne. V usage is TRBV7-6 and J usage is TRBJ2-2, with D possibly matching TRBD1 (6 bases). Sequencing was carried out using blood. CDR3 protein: CASSLAARGNTGELFF. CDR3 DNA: TGTGCCAGCAGCTTAGCGGCCAGGGGGAACACCGGGGAGCTGTTTTTT.